Presented here are 26 T cell receptor beta chains from one specimen sequenced in a study of blood T cell repertoires in COVID-19. Some clones are missing from TCRdb's copy, which holds only in-frame ones; the method was immunoSEQ multiplex PCR. This table holds some 78,000 clones, roughly 84% found once. The sequenced sample was peripheral blood. The receptors here all came from a man between 45 and 60 years old with acute or convalescent COVID-19.

The V call is TRBV10-3, the J call TRBJ2-1, with D perhaps matching TRBD2 (6 bases). The CDR3 extends over 16 amino acids. The germline V gene has CDR1 ENHRY and CDR2 SYGVKD. The V gene lost 6 bases and the J gene lost 0 bases, with 15 bases spanning the gap. Written as DNA, the CDR3 is TGTGCCATCAGCCCTATAGCGGAGAGCTCCTACAATGAGCAGTTCTTC. Translated: CAISPIAESSYNEQFF.

The chain couples TRBV7-2 to TRBJ1-5; 7 bases match TRBD1. This CDR3 contains 15 residues. CDR1 and CDR2 (germline): SGHTA, FQGNSA. The ends lost 5 bases at V and 5 bases at J; junction bases unmatched: 9. The CDR3 DNA reads TGTGCCAGCAGCGCCCTGACAGGGTCTGATCAGCCCCAGCATTTT. Encoded protein: CASSALTGSDQPQHF.

This clone was counted a few times. The gene calls are TRBV5-5 and TRBJ1-2; D possibly corresponds to TRBD1 (6 bases). Germline assignment: CDR1 SGHKS and CDR2 YYEKEE (reference sequence). The CDR3 has 16 amino acids. With 4 bases removed from V and 1 base from J, the gap between germline ends came to 17 bases. CDR3: CASSREMDSLNYGYTF. For the CDR3, the DNA is TGTGCCAGCAGCCGCGAAATGGACAGTCTTAACTATGGCTACACCTTC.

The chain is built from TRBV28 and TRBJ1-5; D is undetermined. The germline gives CDR1 MDHEN, CDR2 SYDVKM. The CDR3 runs 13 residues. Between the trimmed V and J ends, which lost 4 bases and 4 bases, there was a span of 8 bases. In nucleotides, the CDR3 is TGTGCCAGCAGTTGGGTGCGGAATCAGCCCCAGCATTTT. As protein: CASSWVRNQPQHF. Combining the CDR3 with reference TRBV28 and TRBJ1-5 gives the whole variable domain DVKVTQSSRYLVKRTGEKVFLECVQDMDHENMFWYRQDPGLGLRLIYFSYDVKMKEKGDIPEGYSVSREKKERFSLILESASTNQTSMYLCASSWVRNQPQHFGDGTRLSIL.

The chain carries TRBV19 and TRBJ2-7, with 9 bases identical to TRBD2. Trimming cost V 4 bases and J 6 bases; bases outside gene matches: 10. The V gene's germline CDR1 is LNHDA and CDR2 SQIVND (reference sequence). The CDR3 loop spans 15 amino acids. CDR3 sequence reads: CASSSTGTSNAEQYF. The CDR3 DNA reads as TGTGCCAGTAGTAGTACCGGGACTAGCAACGCCGAGCAGTACTTC.

The rearrangement uses TRBV29-1 and TRBJ1-1; 10 nucleotides line up with TRBD1. The CDR3 has 17 residues. Trimming took 5 bases from V and 0 from J; bases not matched to a gene: 12. Germline-derived CDR1 and CDR2 are SQVTM and ANQGSEA. CDR3 sequence reads: CSVPFLRQGAMNTEAFF. The DNA for the CDR3 is TGCAGCGTTCCGTTCCTTCGACAGGGGGCCATGAACACTGAAGCTTTCTTT.

The chain combines TRBV6-5 with TRBJ2-5, with 8 bases that match TRBD2. CDR1 and CDR2 from the germline V gene are MNHEY and SVGAGI. The CDR3 sequence is 13 residues long. The V segment lost 8 bases and the J segment 5 bases; nucleotides outside the gene matches: 7. DNA for the CDR3: TGTGCCAGCGATAAAGCGGGAGTGGAGACCCAGTACTTC. The encoded protein is CASDKAGVETQYF.

This chain joins TRBV6-5 and TRBJ2-2; a weak D match, TRBD1 (5 bases). Germline V lookup: CDR1 MNHEY, CDR2 SVGAGI. The CDR3 is 15 amino acids. Trimming took off 6 bases at V and 2 bases at J, with 13 bases between the two ends. This CDR3 reads CASSPLRVNTGELFF. The CDR3 nucleotides are TGTGCCAGCAGCCCCCTCAGGGTTAACACCGGGGAGCTGTTTTTT.

CDR3 loop: CAISLAENSYEQYF. The CDR3 DNA is TGTGCCATCAGTCTAGCGGAAAATTCCTACGAGCAGTACTTC. This chain joins TRBV10-3 and TRBJ2-7; 7 bases align to TRBD2. V was pared by 5 bases and J by 1 base, with 5 bases of the junction left unmatched. The CDR3 sequence is 14 residues long. Per germline, CDR1 ENHRY and CDR2 SYGVKD.

The chain couples TRBV25-1 to TRBJ2-1; 8 bases line up with TRBD1. This CDR3 has 18 residues. CDR1 is MGHDK and CDR2 is SYGVNS in the germline V gene. V shed 0 bases and J 6 bases; nucleotides not matched to a gene: 13. Written as DNA, the CDR3 is TGTGCCAGCAGTGAATATAAACGTAGCGGACAGGGACCCAATGAGCAGTTCTTC. It translates to CASSEYKRSGQGPNEQFF.

CDR3 protein: CASSRDLGGSPLHF. DNA for the CDR3: TGTGCCAGTAGTAGAGACTTAGGGGGTTCACCCCTCCACTTT. This chain uses TRBV19 with TRBJ1-6; D perhaps matches TRBD1 (6 bases). The CDR3 extends over 14 amino acids. Germline V lookup: CDR1 LNHDA, CDR2 SQIVND (reference sequence). V lost 4 bases to trimming and J lost 9 bases, with 13 bases between them.

The table lists this clone with a count of one. The chain recombines TRBV29-1 with TRBJ1-2; 10 bases are shared with TRBD1. Germline CDR1 SQVTM, CDR2 ANQGSEA. The CDR3 covers 14 residues. V shed 7 bases and J 2 bases; nucleotides not matched to a gene: 7. DNA for the CDR3: TGCAGCGCCGATGGACAGGGGGGAAACTATGGCTACACCTTC. It translates to CSADGQGGNYGYTF.

This chain links TRBV19 with TRBJ2-7, with TRBD2 matching over 14 bases. V was pared by 0 bases and J by 5 bases, with 6 bases of the junction left unmatched. CDR1 and CDR2 from the germline V gene are LNHDA and SQIVND (reference sequence). The CDR3 extends over 17 amino acids. The CDR3 loop is CASSIEGLAGVRNEQYF. The CDR3 bases are TGTGCCAGTAGTATAGAGGGACTAGCGGGAGTTCGGAACGAGCAGTACTTC.

V is TRBV4-3 and J is TRBJ1-2; D might be TRBD1 (5 bases). CDR3 length equals 16 residues. V lost 0 bases and J 4 bases, leaving 15 bases between the germline ends. Per germline, CDR1 LGHNA and CDR2 YSLEER. CDR3 nucleotide sequence: TGCGCCAGCAGCCAAGATTTTCCAGGGAGGAGCTATGGCTACACCTTC. Translated, it gives CASSQDFPGRSYGYTF.

The chain combines TRBV13 with TRBJ2-7, with D possibly matching TRBD2 (6 bases). CDR3 length: 14 amino acids. V was clipped by 2 bases and J by 4 bases, with 12 bases between them. Germline lookup yields CDR1 PRHDT and CDR2 FYEKMQ (reference sequence). The CDR3 sequence: CASSLNGGSYEQYF. CDR3 sequence (DNA): TGTGCCAGCAGCTTAAACGGGGGATCTTACGAGCAGTACTTC.

This chain uses TRBV5-6 with TRBJ2-5, with 9 nucleotides matching TRBD2. In germline, CDR1 is SGHDT, CDR2 YYEEEE. This CDR3 has 15 amino acids. J gave up 2 bases and V 2 bases, and 4 bases lay outside the gene matches. The CDR3 sequence: CASSLGLAGQETQYF. CDR3 nucleotides: TGTGCCAGCAGCTTAGGGCTAGCGGGGCAAGAGACCCAGTACTTC.

The chain carries TRBV24-1 and TRBJ2-1; TRBD2 matches at 9 bases. With 1 base clipped from V and 6 bases from J, the junction kept 6 bases outside the gene matches. The CDR3 is 16 residues long. Germline CDR1 is KGHDR and CDR2 is SFDVKD. CDR3 in DNA: TGTGCCACCAGTGATTTCTCGCTAGCGGGACCCAATGAGCAGTTCTTC. Translated: CATSDFSLAGPNEQFF.

The V call is TRBV7-6, the J call TRBJ2-7; tentatively, D is TRBD2 (5 bases). Trimming cost V 3 bases and J 0 bases, with 12 bases left between them. The CDR3 length is 15 residues. In germline, CDR1 is SGHVS, CDR2 FNYEAQ. This chain's CDR3 is CASSFPVGLSYEQYF. In nucleotides, the CDR3 is TGTGCCAGCAGCTTTCCCGTCGGACTCTCCTACGAGCAGTACTTC.

This clone was seen once. The rearrangement joins TRBV7-9 to TRBJ2-3; the match to TRBD2 covers 9 bases. Per germline, CDR1 SEHNR and CDR2 FQNEAQ (reference sequence). V trimming: 4 bases; J trimming: 3 bases; junction bases outside the gene matches: 14. The CDR3 contains 18 residues. CDR3 residues: CASSSRVSGRLGTDTQYF. In DNA, the CDR3 is TGTGCCAGCAGCTCCCGCGTAAGCGGGAGGCTGGGGACAGATACGCAGTATTTT.

This clone was observed a few times. The chain recombines TRBV29-1 with TRBJ2-7; tentatively, D is TRBD1 (5 bases). This CDR3 has 12 residues. Germline V gene lookup returns CDR1 SQVTM and CDR2 ANQGSEA. The germline V and J ends were trimmed by 5 bases and 2 bases, with 10 bases remaining between them. The CDR3 DNA reads as TGCAGCGTTTTTGCAGGGACCTACGAGCAGTACTTC. Amino acids: CSVFAGTYEQYF.

The chain is built from TRBV27 and TRBJ1-4, with 8 bases identical to TRBD1. CDR1 and CDR2 (germline): MNHEY, SMNVEV (reference sequence). V was pared by 6 bases and J by 8 bases, with 8 bases of the junction left unmatched. The CDR3 covers 14 residues. The CDR3 DNA follows: TGTGCCAGCAGAGAAGGACAGGGCTCCGAAAAACTGTTTTTT. Encoded protein: CASREGQGSEKLFF.

This clone was picked up one time. The V call is TRBV6-5, the J call TRBJ2-5, with a weak D call TRBD1 (6 bases). The V end was cut by 2 bases, the J end by 7 bases, with 14 bases between. The CDR3 runs 14 residues. CDR1 MNHEY and CDR2 SVGAGI come from the germline V gene. CDR3: CASSYRDILGTQYF. The CDR3 DNA follows: TGTGCCAGCAGTTACAGGGACATCCTGGGGACCCAGTACTTC.

The chain joins TRBV5-1 to TRBJ2-5; the D gene is possibly TRBD2 (6 bases). V was shortened by 0 bases and J by 2 bases, with 11 bases between the two germline ends. Germline values: CDR1 SGHRS, CDR2 YFSETQ. The CDR3 covers 15 residues. The CDR3 reads CASSLVGTPQETQYF. The CDR3 coding sequence is TGCGCCAGCAGCTTGGTTGGGACTCCGCAAGAGACCCAGTACTTC. Using reference TRBV5-1 and TRBJ2-5 for the parts outside the CDR3, the full variable domain is KAGVTQTPRYLIKTRGQQVTLSCSPISGHRSVSWYQQTPGQGLQFLFEYFSETQRNKGNFPGRFSGRQFSNSRSEMNVSTLELGDSALYLCASSLVGTPQETQYFGPGTRLLVL.

The V call is TRBV7-3, the J call TRBJ1-1; 9 bases are shared with TRBD1. CDR3 length equals 14 residues. Germline V CDR1 and CDR2: SGHTA, FQGTGA. With 6 bases clipped from V and 6 bases from J, the junction kept 8 bases outside the gene matches. The CDR3 DNA reads as TGTGCCAGCAGTTCAACAGGGGGCAGGTCTGAAGCTTTCTTT. Protein product: CASSSTGGRSEAFF.

V is TRBV6-2 or TRBV6-3 and J is TRBJ2-5; no clear D gene. V was pared by 6 bases and J by 6 bases, with 14 bases between. The V gene's germline CDR1 is MNHEY and CDR2 SVGEGT. The CDR3 is made up of 13 amino acids. Written as DNA, the CDR3 is TGTGCCAGCAGCCTCCGACCGGGTCAGACCCAGTACTTC. Protein product: CASSLRPGQTQYF.

The V and J genes are TRBV11-3 and TRBJ1-2; TRBD1 is a possible D gene (6 bases). The V end was cut by 5 bases, the J end by 5 bases, with 12 bases between. This CDR3 is 13 amino acids long. Germline V lookup: CDR1 SGHNT, CDR2 YENEEA. The CDR3 sequence is CASSQTQGYGYTF. Written as DNA, the CDR3 is TGTGCCAGCAGCCAAACACAGGGATATGGCTACACCTTC.